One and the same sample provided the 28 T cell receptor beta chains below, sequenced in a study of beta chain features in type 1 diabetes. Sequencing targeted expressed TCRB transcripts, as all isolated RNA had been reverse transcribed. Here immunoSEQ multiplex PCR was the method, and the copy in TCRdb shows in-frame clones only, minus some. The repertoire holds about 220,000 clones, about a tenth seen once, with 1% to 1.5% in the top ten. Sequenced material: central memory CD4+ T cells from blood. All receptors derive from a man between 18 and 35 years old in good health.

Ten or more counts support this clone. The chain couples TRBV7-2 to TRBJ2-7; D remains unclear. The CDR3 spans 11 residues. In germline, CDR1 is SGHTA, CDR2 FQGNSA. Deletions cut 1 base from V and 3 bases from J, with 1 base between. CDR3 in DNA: TGTGCCAGCAGCTTAGTCTACGAGCAGTACTTC. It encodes CASSLVYEQYF.

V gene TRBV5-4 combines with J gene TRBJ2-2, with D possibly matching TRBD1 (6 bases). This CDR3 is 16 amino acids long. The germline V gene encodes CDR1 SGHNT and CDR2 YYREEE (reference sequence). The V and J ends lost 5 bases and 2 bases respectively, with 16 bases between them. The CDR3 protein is CASSSKAGANTGELFF. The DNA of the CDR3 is TGTGCCAGCAGTTCAAAGGCAGGGGCAAACACCGGGGAGCTGTTTTTT.

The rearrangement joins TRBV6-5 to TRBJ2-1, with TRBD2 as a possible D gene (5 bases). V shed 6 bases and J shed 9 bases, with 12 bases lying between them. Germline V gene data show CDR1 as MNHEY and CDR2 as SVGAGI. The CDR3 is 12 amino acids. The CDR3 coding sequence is TGTGCCAGCAGCGGAACTAGGGCTGAGCAGTTCTTC. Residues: CASSGTRAEQFF.

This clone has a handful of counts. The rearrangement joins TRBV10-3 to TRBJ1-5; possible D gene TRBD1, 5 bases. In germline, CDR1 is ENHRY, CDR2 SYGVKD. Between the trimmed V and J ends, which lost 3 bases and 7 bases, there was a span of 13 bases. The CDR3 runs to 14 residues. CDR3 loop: CAISDWGERQPQHF. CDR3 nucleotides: TGTGCCATCAGTGATTGGGGGGAGCGACAGCCCCAGCATTTT.

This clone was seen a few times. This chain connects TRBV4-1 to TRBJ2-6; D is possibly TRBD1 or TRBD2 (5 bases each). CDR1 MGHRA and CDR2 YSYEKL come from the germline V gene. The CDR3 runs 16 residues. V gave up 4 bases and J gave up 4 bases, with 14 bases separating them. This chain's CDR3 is CASSPPGAGGANVLTF. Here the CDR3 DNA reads TGCGCCAGCAGCCCCCCCGGGGCAGGCGGGGCCAACGTCCTGACTTTC.

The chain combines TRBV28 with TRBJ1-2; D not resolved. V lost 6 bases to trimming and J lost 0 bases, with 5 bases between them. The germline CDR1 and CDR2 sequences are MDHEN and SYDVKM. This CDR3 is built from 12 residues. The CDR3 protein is CASRVANYGYTF. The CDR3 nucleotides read TGTGCCAGCAGGGTAGCTAACTATGGCTACACCTTC.

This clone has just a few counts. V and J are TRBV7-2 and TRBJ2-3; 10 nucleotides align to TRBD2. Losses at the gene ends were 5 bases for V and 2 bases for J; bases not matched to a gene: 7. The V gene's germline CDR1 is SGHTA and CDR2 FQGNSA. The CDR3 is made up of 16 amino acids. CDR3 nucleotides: TGTGCCAGCAGCCCACGGACTAGCGGCTACACAGATACGCAGTATTTT. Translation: CASSPRTSGYTDTQYF.

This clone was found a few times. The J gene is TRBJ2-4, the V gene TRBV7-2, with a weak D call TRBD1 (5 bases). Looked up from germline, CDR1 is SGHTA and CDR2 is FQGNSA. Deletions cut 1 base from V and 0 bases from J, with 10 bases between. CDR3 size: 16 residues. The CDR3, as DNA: TGTGCCAGCAGCTTAGTTGTAGGGGCAGCCAAAAACATTCAGTACTTC. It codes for CASSLVVGAAKNIQYF.

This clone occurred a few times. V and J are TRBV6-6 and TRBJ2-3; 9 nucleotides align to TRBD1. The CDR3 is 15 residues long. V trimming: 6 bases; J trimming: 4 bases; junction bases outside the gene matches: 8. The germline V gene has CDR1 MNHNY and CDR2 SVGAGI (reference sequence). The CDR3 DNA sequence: TGTGCCAGCAGCGACGGGACAGGGTTGGCAGATACGCAGTATTTT. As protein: CASSDGTGLADTQYF.

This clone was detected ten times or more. CDR3 sequence: CAIRGTSGSTDTQYF. In DNA form, the CDR3 reads TGTGCCATCAGGGGGACTAGCGGAAGCACAGATACGCAGTATTTT. The chain uses TRBV10-3 and TRBJ2-3; TRBD2 agrees at 11 bases. The CDR3 sequence is 15 residues long. The germline V gene encodes CDR1 ENHRY and CDR2 SYGVKD. The trim removed 6 bases at V and 0 bases at J, leaving 2 bases unmatched.

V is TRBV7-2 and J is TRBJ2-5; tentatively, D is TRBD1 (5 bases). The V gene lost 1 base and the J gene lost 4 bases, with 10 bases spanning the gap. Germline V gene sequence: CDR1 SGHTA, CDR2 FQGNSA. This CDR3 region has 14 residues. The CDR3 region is CASSLVQGLETQYF. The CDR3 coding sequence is TGTGCCAGCAGCTTAGTTCAGGGTTTAGAGACCCAGTACTTC.

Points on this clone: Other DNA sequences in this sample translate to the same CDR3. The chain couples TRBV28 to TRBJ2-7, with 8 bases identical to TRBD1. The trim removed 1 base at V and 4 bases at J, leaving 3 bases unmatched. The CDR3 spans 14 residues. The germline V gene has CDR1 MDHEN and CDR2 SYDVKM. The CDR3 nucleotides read TGTGCCAGCAGTTTATACAGGGGGACTTACGAGCAGTACTTC. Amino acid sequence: CASSLYRGTYEQYF.

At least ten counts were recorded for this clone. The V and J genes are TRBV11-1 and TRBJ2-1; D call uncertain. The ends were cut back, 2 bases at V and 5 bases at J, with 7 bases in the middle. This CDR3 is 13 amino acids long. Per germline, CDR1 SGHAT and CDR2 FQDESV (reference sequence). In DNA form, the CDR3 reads TGTGCCAGCAGCTTAAAGGTAAACAATGAGCAGTTCTTC. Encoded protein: CASSLKVNNEQFF.

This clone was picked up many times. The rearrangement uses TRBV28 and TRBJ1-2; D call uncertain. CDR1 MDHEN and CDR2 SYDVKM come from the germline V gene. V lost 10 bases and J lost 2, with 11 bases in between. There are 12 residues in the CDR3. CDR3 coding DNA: TGTGCCACCTCAACGGGAAACTATGGCTACACCTTC. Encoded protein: CATSTGNYGYTF.

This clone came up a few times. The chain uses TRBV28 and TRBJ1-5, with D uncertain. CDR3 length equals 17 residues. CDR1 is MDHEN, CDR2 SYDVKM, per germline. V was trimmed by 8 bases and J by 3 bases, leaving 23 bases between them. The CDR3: CASGSLIYSYDNQPQHF. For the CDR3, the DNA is TGTGCCAGCGGATCCCTTATTTACAGTTACGACAATCAGCCCCAGCATTTT.

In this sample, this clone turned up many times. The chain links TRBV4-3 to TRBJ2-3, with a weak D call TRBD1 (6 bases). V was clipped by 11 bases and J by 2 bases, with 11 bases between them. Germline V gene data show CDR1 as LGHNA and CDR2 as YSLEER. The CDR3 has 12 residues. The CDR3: CAPGDPTDTQYF. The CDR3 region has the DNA TGCGCCCCAGGGGACCCCACAGATACGCAGTATTTT.

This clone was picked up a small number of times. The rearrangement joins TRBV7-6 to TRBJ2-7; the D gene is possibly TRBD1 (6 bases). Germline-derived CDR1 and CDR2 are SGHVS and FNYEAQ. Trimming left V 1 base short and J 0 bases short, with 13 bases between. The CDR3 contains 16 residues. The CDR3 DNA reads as TGTGCCAGCAGCTTAGGGGCCGGGACATCCTCCTACGAGCAGTACTTC. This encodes CASSLGAGTSSYEQYF. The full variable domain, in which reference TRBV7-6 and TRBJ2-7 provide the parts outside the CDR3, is GAGVSQSPRYKVTKRGQDVALRCDPISGHVSLYWYRQALGQGPEFLTYFNYEAQQDKSGLPNDRFSAERPEGSISTLTIQRTEQRDSAMYRCASSLGAGTSSYEQYFGPGTRLTVT.

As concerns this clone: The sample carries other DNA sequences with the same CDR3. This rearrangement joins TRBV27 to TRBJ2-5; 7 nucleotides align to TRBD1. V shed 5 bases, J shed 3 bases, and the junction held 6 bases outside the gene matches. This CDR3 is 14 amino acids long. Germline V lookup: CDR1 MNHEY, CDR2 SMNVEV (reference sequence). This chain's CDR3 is CASSPRTGKETQYF. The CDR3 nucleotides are TGTGCCAGCAGTCCCCGGACAGGAAAAGAGACCCAGTACTTC.

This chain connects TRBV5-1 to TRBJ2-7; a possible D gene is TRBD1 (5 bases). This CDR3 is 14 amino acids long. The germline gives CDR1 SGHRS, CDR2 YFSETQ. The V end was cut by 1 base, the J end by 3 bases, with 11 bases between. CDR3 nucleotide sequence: TGCGCCAGCAGCTTGACAGGAGCAGTCTACGAGCAGTACTTC. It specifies CASSLTGAVYEQYF.

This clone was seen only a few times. CDR3 in DNA: TGCAGCGTTGAAGATTGGCAGGGAAGCAATGAGCAGTTCTTC. This sequence encodes CSVEDWQGSNEQFF. V usage is TRBV29-1 and J usage is TRBJ2-1; possibly TRBD1 for D (5 bases). CDR3 length: 14 residues. Trimming shortened V by 0 bases and J by 6 bases, and 12 bases separated the two germline ends. Germline CDR1 is SQVTM and CDR2 is ANQGSEA.

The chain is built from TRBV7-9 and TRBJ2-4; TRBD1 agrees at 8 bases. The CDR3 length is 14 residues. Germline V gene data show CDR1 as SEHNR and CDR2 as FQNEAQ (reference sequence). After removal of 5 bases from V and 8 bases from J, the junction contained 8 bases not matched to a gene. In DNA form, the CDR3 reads TGTGCCAGCAGCGCCCTGACAGGGGAGGACATTCAGTACTTC. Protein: CASSALTGEDIQYF.

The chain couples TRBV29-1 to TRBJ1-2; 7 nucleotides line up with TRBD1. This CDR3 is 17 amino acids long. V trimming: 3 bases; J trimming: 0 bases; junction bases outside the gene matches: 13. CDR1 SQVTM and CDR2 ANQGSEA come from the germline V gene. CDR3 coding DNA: TGCAGCGTTGACTCCGAGGGGGCAGGGAGCTCTAACTATGGCTACACCTTC. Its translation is CSVDSEGAGSSNYGYTF.

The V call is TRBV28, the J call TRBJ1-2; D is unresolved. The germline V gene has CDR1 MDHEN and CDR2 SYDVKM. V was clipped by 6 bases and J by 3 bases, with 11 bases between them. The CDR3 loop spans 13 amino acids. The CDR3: CASRVDRDYGYTF. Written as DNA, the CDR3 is TGTGCCAGCAGGGTGGATAGGGACTATGGCTACACCTTC.

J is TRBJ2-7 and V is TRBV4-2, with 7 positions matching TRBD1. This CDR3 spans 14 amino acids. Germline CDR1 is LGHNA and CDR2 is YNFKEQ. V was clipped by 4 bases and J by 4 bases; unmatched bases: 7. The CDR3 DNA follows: TGTGCCAGCAGCCGCGCGTCAGGGGGTTACGAGCAGTACTTC. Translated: CASSRASGGYEQYF.

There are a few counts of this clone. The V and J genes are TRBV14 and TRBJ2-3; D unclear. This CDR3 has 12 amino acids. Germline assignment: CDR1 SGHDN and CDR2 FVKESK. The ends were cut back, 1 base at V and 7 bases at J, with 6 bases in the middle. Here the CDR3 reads CASSQARNTQYF. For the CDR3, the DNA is TGTGCCAGCAGCCAAGCAAGGAATACGCAGTATTTT.

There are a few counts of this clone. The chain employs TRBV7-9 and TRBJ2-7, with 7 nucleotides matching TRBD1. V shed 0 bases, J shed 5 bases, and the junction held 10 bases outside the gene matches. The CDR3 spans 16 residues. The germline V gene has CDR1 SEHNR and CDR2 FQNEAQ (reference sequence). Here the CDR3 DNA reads TGTGCCAGCAGCTTAGCATATACAGGGGTCCCCCACGAGCAGTACTTC. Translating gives CASSLAYTGVPHEQYF. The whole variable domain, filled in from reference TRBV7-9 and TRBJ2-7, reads DTGVSQNPRHKITKRGQNVTFRCDPISEHNRLYWYRQTLGQGPEFLTYFQNEAQLEKSRLLSDRFSAERPKGSFSTLEIQRTEQGDSAMYLCASSLAYTGVPHEQYFGPGTRLTVT.

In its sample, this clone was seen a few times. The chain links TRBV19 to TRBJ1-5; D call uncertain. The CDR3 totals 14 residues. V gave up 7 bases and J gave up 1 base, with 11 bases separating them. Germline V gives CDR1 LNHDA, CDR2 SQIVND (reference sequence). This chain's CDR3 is CASKTPDSNQPQHF. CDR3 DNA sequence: TGTGCCAGTAAAACACCCGACAGCAATCAGCCCCAGCATTTT.

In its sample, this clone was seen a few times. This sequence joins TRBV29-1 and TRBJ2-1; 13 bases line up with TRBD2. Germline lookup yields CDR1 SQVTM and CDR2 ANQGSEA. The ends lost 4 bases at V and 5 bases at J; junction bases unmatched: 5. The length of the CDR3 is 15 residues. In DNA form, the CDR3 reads TGCAGCGTTGCCATAGGGACTAGCGGGAACAATGAGCAGTTCTTC. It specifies CSVAIGTSGNNEQFF.